The TCR beta chain described here comes from a study of blood T cell repertoires in COVID-19. Overall study: Italy, Spain and the United States were the sources of the convalescent and acute COVID-19 samples. PBMCs, B-cell-depleted T cells, or T cells were the source of the cDNA or gDNA that made up the material.

Study processing details: The authors estimated nucleated cell counts from reference gene primer amplification. Libraries were prepared by immunoSEQ multiplex PCR; TCRdb keeps only in-frame clonotypes and omits some of them. The DNA was the basis for D and trimming; V, J and clone size are from that table. The table includes some 100,000 clones, 87% detected once. CDR3 size: 14 residues. The ends were cut back, 2 bases at V and 1 base at J, with 7 bases in the middle. The V gene's germline CDR1 is SGHRS and CDR2 YFSETQ. The sequence derives from a human donor in a cohort sampled during active COVID-19. The chain links TRBV5-1 to TRBJ2-1; D gene ambiguous. Sequenced sample: peripheral blood. DNA for the CDR3: TGCGCCAGCAGCTTACAAGTATCCTACAATGAGCAGTTCTTC. Protein product: CASSLQVSYNEQFF. The variable domain in full, with the rest retrieved from reference TRBV5-1 and TRBJ2-1, is KAGVTQTPRYLIKTRGQQVTLSCSPISGHRSVSWYQQTPGQGLQFLFEYFSETQRNKGNFPGRFSGRQFSNSRSEMNVSTLELGDSALYLCASSLQVSYNEQFFGPGTRLTVL.